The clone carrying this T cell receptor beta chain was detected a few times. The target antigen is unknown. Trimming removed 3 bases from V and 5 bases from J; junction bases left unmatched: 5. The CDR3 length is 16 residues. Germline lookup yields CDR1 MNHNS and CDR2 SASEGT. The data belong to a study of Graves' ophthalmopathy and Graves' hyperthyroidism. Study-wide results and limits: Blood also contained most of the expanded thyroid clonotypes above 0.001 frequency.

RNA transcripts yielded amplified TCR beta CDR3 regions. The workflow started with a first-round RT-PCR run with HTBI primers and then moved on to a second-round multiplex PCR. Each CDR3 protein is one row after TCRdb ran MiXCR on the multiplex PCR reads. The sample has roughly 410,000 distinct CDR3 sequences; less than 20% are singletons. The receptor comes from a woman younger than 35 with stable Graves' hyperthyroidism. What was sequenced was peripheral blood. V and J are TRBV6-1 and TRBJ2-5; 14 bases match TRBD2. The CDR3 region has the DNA TGTGCCAGCAGTGAGCGGGGACTAGCGGGGGCGGAGACCCAGTACTTC. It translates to CASSERGLAGAETQYF.